The 17 T cell receptor beta chains presented below share a single source sample, sequenced in a study of chemoradiotherapy in HPV16-positive cancers. Clones were sequenced by immunoSEQ multiplex PCR, and TCRdb holds only the in-frame ones, with some missing. Counted here are roughly 2,000 clones, about 68% occurring once; the ten biggest clones make up around 31%. The source material was tumor tissue, sampled from a patient who underwent chemoradiotherapy. These receptors all come from a human donor with HPV-associated anogenital cancer.

The chain uses TRBV4-1 and TRBJ1-1, with D perhaps TRBD1 (5 bases). Germline CDR1 reads MGHRA; CDR2 reads YSYEKL. The CDR3 sequence is 15 residues long. Trimming removed 0 bases at V and 5 bases at J, with 13 bases between. The CDR3 region is CASSQDSGFVTEAFF. The CDR3 DNA is TGCGCCAGCAGCCAAGATTCAGGGTTCGTGACTGAAGCTTTCTTT.

This clone showed up just once. This chain links TRBV5-8 with TRBJ2-1; D possibly corresponds to TRBD2 (5 bases). Trimming cost V 2 bases and J 3 bases, with 12 bases left between them. CDR1 is SGHTS and CDR2 is YDEGEE in the germline V gene. The CDR3 is 15 residues long. CDR3 protein: CASSLASPYYNEQFF. In DNA form, the CDR3 reads TGTGCCAGCAGCTTAGCTAGCCCCTACTACAATGAGCAGTTCTTC.

The chain couples TRBV27 to TRBJ2-7; 9 bases are shared with TRBD1. The CDR3 loop spans 14 amino acids. V was clipped by 5 bases and J by 5 bases; unmatched bases: 7. Germline V lookup: CDR1 MNHEY, CDR2 SMNVEV (reference sequence). CDR3 sequence (DNA): TGTGCCAGCAGTCCTGGAACAGGGGGCAACGAGCAGTACTTC. It codes for CASSPGTGGNEQYF.

This chain joins TRBV7-9 and TRBJ1-1, with a possible D match to TRBD1 (6 bases). The CDR3 loop spans 16 amino acids. The germline V gene encodes CDR1 SEHNR and CDR2 FQNEAQ (reference sequence). V was clipped by 1 base and J by 2 bases, with 14 bases between them. CDR3 coding DNA: TGTGCCAGCAGCTTAGGTGGGGGCTCATTAAACACTGAAGCTTTCTTT. Encoded protein: CASSLGGGSLNTEAFF.

This chain uses TRBV15 with TRBJ1-5, with TRBD1 matching over 11 bases. Per germline, CDR1 LNHNV and CDR2 YYDKDF (reference sequence). The CDR3 consists of 16 residues. With V trimmed by 5 bases and J by 2 bases, 5 bases remained unmatched. The CDR3 DNA follows: TGTGCCACCAGCCGGACAGGGGGCTCGGGCAATCAGCCCCAGCATTTT. This sequence encodes CATSRTGGSGNQPQHF.

This chain connects TRBV18 to TRBJ1-1, with unresolved D. The V gene lost 5 bases and the J gene lost 2 bases, with 9 bases spanning the gap. Germline CDR1 KGHSH, CDR2 LQKENI. This CDR3 has 13 residues. In nucleotides, the CDR3 is TGTGCCAGCTCAGAGGGTATTAACACTGAAGCTTTCTTT. Amino acids: CASSEGINTEAFF.

Of note for this clone: This same CDR3 is encoded by further DNA sequences in the sample. This rearrangement joins TRBV7-2 to TRBJ2-1; 9 nucleotides align to TRBD2. Germline CDR1 SGHTA, CDR2 FQGNSA. The CDR3 contains 15 residues. With 3 bases clipped from V and 2 bases from J, the junction kept 2 bases outside the gene matches. The CDR3 nucleotides are TGTGCCAGCAGCTTGACTAGCGGCCCCTACAATGAGCAGTTCTTC. Encoded protein: CASSLTSGPYNEQFF.

This clone appeared a few times. V is TRBV7-8 and J is TRBJ1-3; 9 bases agree with TRBD1. The CDR3 covers 18 residues. Germline V CDR1 and CDR2: SGHVS, FQNEAQ. Unmatched junction bases numbered 9, after V lost 2 bases and J lost 1 base. CDR3 nucleotides: TGTGCCAGCAGCTTAAAGCCGACAGGGGGTCCATCTGGAAACACCATATATTTT. This translates into CASSLKPTGGPSGNTIYF. Using reference TRBV7-8 and TRBJ1-3 for the parts outside the CDR3, the full variable domain is GAGVSQSPRYKVAKRGQDVALRCDPISGHVSLFWYQQALGQGPEFLTYFQNEAQLDKSGLPSDRFFAERPEGSVSTLKIQRTQQEDSAVYLCASSLKPTGGPSGNTIYFGEGSWLTVV.

The chain employs TRBV18 and TRBJ2-5; no firm D call. The CDR3 is 16 residues long. The V end lost 0 bases, the J end lost 0 bases, and 11 bases lay between the germline ends. Looked up from germline, CDR1 is KGHSH and CDR2 is LQKENI. The CDR3 DNA reads as TGTGCCAGCTCACCACCAACAGCGCCCGACCAAGAGACCCAGTACTTC. Residues: CASSPPTAPDQETQYF.

This rearrangement joins TRBV19 to TRBJ1-5; tentatively, D is TRBD1 (5 bases). The CDR3 contains 16 residues. Per germline, CDR1 LNHDA and CDR2 SQIVND (reference sequence). V was cut by 3 bases and J by 1 base, with 13 bases left in between. CDR3 amino acids: CASSIRGEGSNQPQHF. CDR3 DNA: TGTGCCAGTAGTATTAGGGGAGAAGGGAGCAATCAGCCCCAGCATTTT.

The V gene is TRBV7-9, the J gene TRBJ1-1; D unclear. The germline V gene encodes CDR1 SEHNR and CDR2 FQNEAQ (reference sequence). Trimming pared 7 bases from V and 4 bases from J, leaving 16 bases between. The CDR3 length is 14 residues. This CDR3 is CASIGLSGVTEAFF. Written as DNA, the CDR3 is TGTGCCAGCATCGGACTTTCGGGTGTCACTGAAGCTTTCTTT.

The chain couples TRBV7-2 to TRBJ2-5, with TRBD2 identical over 8 bases. V was pared by 5 bases and J by 4 bases, with 3 bases of the junction left unmatched. The CDR3 length is 13 residues. The germline CDR1 and CDR2 sequences are SGHTA and FQGNSA. As DNA, the CDR3 is TGTGCCAGCAGCCTGACTAGCGTAGAGACCCAGTACTTC. Amino acid sequence: CASSLTSVETQYF.

The chain links TRBV4-2 to TRBJ2-7; tentative D call: TRBD1 (6 bases). The CDR3 totals 12 residues. Germline CDR1 is LGHNA and CDR2 is YNFKEQ. Trimming took 3 bases from V and 10 from J, leaving 13 bases between them. The CDR3 nucleotides are TGTGCCAGCAGCCAGGACCCGGGACAACAGTACTTC. Protein sequence: CASSQDPGQQYF.

The V gene is TRBV29-1, the J gene TRBJ2-2; no definite D call. The germline V gene has CDR1 SQVTM and CDR2 ANQGSEA. V was pared by 5 bases and J by 5 bases, with 15 bases between. The CDR3 runs to 14 residues. For the CDR3, the DNA is TGCAGCGTTCCAGGACCCCGGGTAACCGGGGAGCTGTTTTTT. It translates to CSVPGPRVTGELFF.

The chain joins TRBV30 to TRBJ1-1; D is perhaps TRBD1 (5 bases). Per germline, CDR1 GTSNPN and CDR2 SVGIG (reference sequence). The CDR3 is 13 residues long. Trimming took 4 bases from V and 3 from J, leaving 12 bases between them. The CDR3 coding sequence is TGTGCCTGGAATGGGGGATTGGACACTGAAGCTTTCTTT. This sequence encodes CAWNGGLDTEAFF.

The gene calls are TRBV7-2 and TRBJ2-1; 11 bases map to TRBD2. V gave up 5 bases and J gave up 5 bases; unmatched junction bases: 5. There are 15 residues in the CDR3. CDR1 and CDR2 from the germline V gene are SGHTA and FQGNSA. In DNA form, the CDR3 reads TGTGCCAGCAGCCTCACTAGCGGGAGCCACAATGAGCAGTTCTTC. Residues: CASSLTSGSHNEQFF.

The V gene is TRBV7-2, the J gene TRBJ2-3, with a possible D match to TRBD2 (6 bases). This CDR3 region has 15 residues. Trimming cost V 5 bases and J 0 bases, with 12 bases left between them. Germline CDR1 SGHTA, CDR2 FQGNSA. Written as DNA, the CDR3 is TGTGCCAGCAGCGCCCATAGCGGAAGCACAGATACGCAGTATTTT. Translated, it gives CASSAHSGSTDTQYF.